One and the same sample provided the 26 T cell receptor beta chains below, sequenced in a study of shared clonotypes between healthy human individuals (dated by TCRdb to between 2020 and 2021). Libraries were prepared through the immunoSEQ multiplex PCR assay. The clones in this table, taken by TCRdb from immuneACCESS, are in-frame only. Not every clone is retained; where verified, under half of the shortfall comes from an unresolved V gene, and the cause of the rest is unknown. The sample records a few hundred thousand clones, around 95% of which are singletons. 0.11% of the sample rests with the top ten. For the CD8 naive samples, CD45RO-negative cells were positively selected for CCR7, yielding a CD45RA+CCR7+ population from which TemRA cells were excluded. The sequenced sample was naive CD8+ T cells sorted from blood. This sample's cell subset or site label indicates: CD45RA+CCR7+. The receptors originated from a woman between 25 and 40 years old in good health.

This chain joins TRBV20-1 and TRBJ1-5, with D maybe TRBD1 (6 bases). The V end lost 0 bases, the J end lost 10 bases, and 7 bases lay between the germline ends. This CDR3 contains 11 residues. Germline V CDR1 and CDR2: DFQATT, SNEGSKA (reference sequence). The CDR3 DNA reads as TGCAGTGCTAGAGAAGGGGGACCCCAGCATTTT. The encoded protein is CSAREGGPQHF.

This clone was recorded only once. The rearrangement joins TRBV28 to TRBJ2-7, with 8 bases identical to TRBD2. The CDR3 is made up of 14 amino acids. Germline values: CDR1 MDHEN, CDR2 SYDVKM. Trimming at V came to 7 bases and at J to 4 bases, leaving 9 bases not matched to a gene. As DNA, the CDR3 is TGTGCCAGCATCTCCAGGCGGGAGGTATACGAGCAGTACTTC. Amino acids: CASISRREVYEQYF.

The chain joins TRBV5-1 to TRBJ1-4; D ambiguous. Looked up from germline, CDR1 is SGHRS and CDR2 is YFSETQ. The CDR3 is 15 residues long. V was clipped by 0 bases and J by 0 bases, with 6 bases between them. The CDR3 nucleotides are TGCGCCAGCAGCTTGGCGTTTGCAACTAATGAAAAACTGTTTTTT. Translation: CASSLAFATNEKLFF.

The chain combines TRBV27 with TRBJ2-7, with D hard to call. The length of the CDR3 is 15 residues. V lost 7 bases and J lost 7, with 23 bases in between. The germline gives CDR1 MNHEY, CDR2 SMNVEV (reference sequence). The CDR3 loop reads CASTPTTAPTAEQYF. CDR3 sequence (DNA): TGTGCCAGCACCCCCACCACTGCGCCCACCGCGGAGCAGTACTTC.

The rearrangement uses TRBV27 and TRBJ2-7; a possible D gene is TRBD1 (6 bases). Germline V lookup: CDR1 MNHEY, CDR2 SMNVEV (reference sequence). The V end lost 6 bases, the J end lost 2 bases, and 17 bases lay between the germline ends. The CDR3 consists of 15 residues. This CDR3 reads CASSPTGLIPYEQYF. CDR3 bases: TGTGCCAGCAGCCCTACAGGGTTGATCCCCTACGAGCAGTACTTC.

The CDR3 sequence: CASSAGQVRYNEQFF. The CDR3, as DNA: TGTGCCAGCAGCGCTGGACAGGTCAGGTACAATGAGCAGTTCTTC. The chain uses TRBV11-2 and TRBJ2-1, with 7 bases aligning to TRBD1. The J segment lost 4 bases and the V segment lost 5 bases, leaving 8 bases of the junction unmatched. The CDR3 consists of 15 residues. The V gene's germline CDR1 is SGHAT and CDR2 FQNNGV. Based on the CDR3 plus reference TRBV11-2 and TRBJ2-1, the full variable domain is EAGVAQSPRYKIIEKRQSVAFWCNPISGHATLYWYQQILGQGPKLLIQFQNNGVVDDSQLPKDRFSAERLKGVDSTLKIQPAKLEDSAVYLCASSAGQVRYNEQFFGPGTRLTVL.

This chain uses TRBV27 with TRBJ2-1; D call uncertain. Trimming shortened V by 3 bases and J by 4 bases, and 10 bases separated the two germline ends. The CDR3 is made up of 14 amino acids. The germline CDR1 and CDR2 sequences are MNHEY and SMNVEV (reference sequence). The CDR3 DNA is TGTGCCAGCAGTTTTGGTGATCAGTACAATGAGCAGTTCTTC. Its translation: CASSFGDQYNEQFF.

The chain recombines TRBV6-6 with TRBJ1-1; D gene ambiguous. The germline gives CDR1 MNHNY, CDR2 SVGAGI (reference sequence). The CDR3 is made up of 14 amino acids. V was clipped by 2 bases and J by 0 bases, with 7 bases between them. CDR3 nucleotides: TGTGCCAGCAGTTACGGGGAAATGAACACTGAAGCTTTCTTT. Translation gives CASSYGEMNTEAFF.

This rearrangement joins TRBV11-2 to TRBJ2-1, with D perhaps matching TRBD2 (6 bases). The CDR3 has 15 residues. The germline V gene encodes CDR1 SGHAT and CDR2 FQNNGV. Deletions cut 1 base from V and 4 bases from J, with 11 bases between. CDR3 amino acids: CASSLALGLYNEQFF. The DNA for the CDR3 is TGTGCCAGCAGCTTAGCCCTGGGACTTTACAATGAGCAGTTCTTC.

The chain recombines TRBV29-1 with TRBJ1-1, with a possible D match to TRBD1 (5 bases). Trimming pared 3 bases from V and 7 bases from J, leaving 18 bases between. Germline CDR1 is SQVTM and CDR2 is ANQGSEA. The CDR3 is 14 amino acids. CDR3 amino acids: CSVEDVDRRYEAFF. The CDR3 DNA follows: TGCAGCGTTGAGGACGTAGACAGACGATATGAAGCTTTCTTT.

The genes are TRBV6-5 and TRBJ1-2; perhaps TRBD1 as D (5 bases). The CDR3 runs to 16 residues. Germline lookup yields CDR1 MNHEY and CDR2 SVGAGI. The ends were cut back, 1 base at V and 0 bases at J, with 12 bases in the middle. CDR3 coding DNA: TGTGCCAGCAGTTACTTACGGGGGGGAGCTAACTATGGCTACACCTTC. As protein: CASSYLRGGANYGYTF.

The chain joins TRBV6-1 to TRBJ2-3; TRBD2 is a possible D gene (5 bases). V was cut by 4 bases and J by 3 bases, with 11 bases left in between. The CDR3 has 14 amino acids. Germline-derived CDR1 and CDR2 are MNHNS and SASEGT. The CDR3, as DNA: TGTGCCAGCAGTGTTGTGGGAGCGACAGATACGCAGTATTTT. This encodes CASSVVGATDTQYF.

Of note for this clone: This specimen includes other DNA sequences encoding the same CDR3. The chain links TRBV19 to TRBJ1-5; D remains ambiguous. The CDR3 length is 15 residues. The germline gives CDR1 LNHDA, CDR2 SQIVND (reference sequence). Between the trimmed V and J ends, which lost 1 base and 4 bases, there was a span of 11 bases. The CDR3 here is CASSIATPSNQPQHF. The CDR3 DNA follows: TGTGCCAGTAGTATAGCCACACCCTCGAATCAGCCCCAGCATTTT.

The V gene is TRBV7-3, the J gene TRBJ2-5, with 10 bases aligning to TRBD1. The end of the DNA aligns better with TRBJ2-7, so the J call may be wrong. The V gene's germline CDR1 is SGHTA and CDR2 FQGTGA. The CDR3 extends over 13 amino acids. The CDR3, as DNA: TGTGCCAGCAGCTGGGACAGGGGTTACGAGCAGTACTTC. Its translation is CASSWDRGYEQYF.

This chain uses TRBV6-6 with TRBJ1-1; unclear D gene. The CDR3 loop spans 14 amino acids. CDR1 MNHNY and CDR2 SVGAGI come from the germline V gene (reference sequence). V shed 0 bases and J shed 3 bases, with 8 bases lying between them. The chain's CDR3 is CASSYSTAYTEAFF. CDR3 bases: TGTGCCAGCAGTTACTCGACTGCATACACTGAAGCTTTCTTT.

In regard to this clone: Other DNA variants within this sample encode the same CDR3. V gene TRBV5-5 combines with J gene TRBJ1-1, with D uncertain. From germline, CDR1 is SGHKS and CDR2 YYEKEE (reference sequence). The CDR3 runs to 14 residues. Trimming left V 1 base short and J 1 base short, with 8 bases between. The CDR3 sequence is CASSLRGKNTEAFF. CDR3 nucleotides: TGTGCCAGCAGCTTGAGAGGGAAGAACACTGAAGCTTTCTTT.

This clone has a handful of counts. V usage is TRBV7-9 and J usage is TRBJ1-5; D not certain. Germline V gene lookup returns CDR1 SEHNR and CDR2 FQNEAQ (reference sequence). The CDR3 is made up of 14 amino acids. V shed 3 bases and J shed 7 bases, with 13 bases lying between them. The CDR3 DNA reads TGTGCCAGCAGCTTTTCCACTGCGGGACAGCCCCAGCATTTT. Its translation: CASSFSTAGQPQHF.

V usage is TRBV11-2 and J usage is TRBJ2-7, with 8 bases lining up with TRBD1. CDR1 and CDR2 (germline): SGHAT, FQNNGV. Germline trimming cut 5 bases from V and 1 base from J; bases unmatched to any gene: 7. The CDR3 length is 15 residues. The CDR3 coding sequence is TGTGCCAGCAGCATCGGACAGGGCCTATCCTACGAGCAGTACTTC. It is translated as CASSIGQGLSYEQYF.

This clone is a singleton in its sample. The V gene is TRBV27, the J gene TRBJ1-2; D remains unclear. In germline, CDR1 is MNHEY, CDR2 SMNVEV (reference sequence). The V end lost 3 bases, the J end lost 6 bases, and 11 bases lay between the germline ends. CDR3 length: 13 residues. CDR3: CASSLFRGDGYTF. The CDR3 bases are TGTGCCAGCAGTTTGTTTCGTGGGGATGGCTACACCTTC.

This clone was observed a single time. The chain links TRBV2 to TRBJ1-5; D gene uncertain. V was pared by 0 bases and J by 3 bases, with 12 bases between. The CDR3 covers 16 residues. Germline values: CDR1 SNHLY, CDR2 FYNNEI. The DNA for the CDR3 is TGTGCCAGCAGTGAAGCTTTTGGCGGGATCAATCAGCCCCAGCATTTT. This gives the protein CASSEAFGGINQPQHF.

This clone was seen only a few times. The chain uses TRBV5-1 and TRBJ2-1; 16 bases align to TRBD2. The CDR3 is 17 residues long. With V trimmed by 4 bases and J by 6 bases, 7 bases remained unmatched. Germline assignment: CDR1 SGHRS and CDR2 YFSETQ. The CDR3 protein is CASSAGTSGREINEQFF. DNA for the CDR3: TGCGCCAGCAGCGCCGGGACTAGCGGGAGGGAGATCAATGAGCAGTTCTTC.

The CDR3 bases are TGTGCCAGCAGTTTATTACCGGGAGGGCCAGGGGAGACCCAGTACTTC. It yields the protein CASSLLPGGPGETQYF. This chain joins TRBV28 and TRBJ2-5; TRBD2 aligns across 8 bases. Losses at the gene ends were 1 base for V and 5 bases for J; bases not matched to a gene: 9. This CDR3 contains 16 residues. Germline lookup yields CDR1 MDHEN and CDR2 SYDVKM.

V usage is TRBV9 and J usage is TRBJ2-7; 9 bases line up with TRBD1. This CDR3 has 14 residues. Trimming cost V 4 bases and J 5 bases; bases outside gene matches: 7. Germline assignment: CDR1 SGDLS and CDR2 YYNGEE. The CDR3 bases are TGTGCCAGCAGCACGGGACAGGGAAAGAACGAGCAGTACTTC. It codes for CASSTGQGKNEQYF.

The genes are TRBV5-5 and TRBJ2-7, with D perhaps matching TRBD1 (5 bases). V shed 0 bases and J shed 2 bases, with 12 bases lying between them. Per the germline V gene, CDR1 is SGHKS and CDR2 is YYEKEE (reference sequence). The CDR3 spans 15 residues. The CDR3 sequence is CASSLDSGATYEQYF. The CDR3 coding sequence is TGTGCCAGCAGCTTGGACAGTGGGGCCACCTACGAGCAGTACTTC.

The V call is TRBV9, the J call TRBJ2-5; 8 positions agree with TRBD1. The J call may be faulty, since TRBJ2-7 better matches the DNA end. The germline V gene encodes CDR1 SGDLS and CDR2 YYNGEE. CDR3 length: 14 amino acids. DNA for the CDR3: TGTGCCAGCAGCGTAGGGACAGGGTGGTACGAGCAGTACTTC. It yields the protein CASSVGTGWYEQYF.

This clone was detected only once. This chain uses TRBV13 with TRBJ1-1, with 9 nucleotides matching TRBD1. Germline V lookup: CDR1 PRHDT, CDR2 FYEKMQ (reference sequence). CDR3 length: 16 residues. V shed 0 bases, J shed 6 bases, and the junction held 8 bases outside the gene matches. CDR3 bases: TGTGCCAGCAGCTTAGGTCGGGGGACAGGGTACGCTGAAGCTTTCTTT. Protein: CASSLGRGTGYAEAFF.